These T cell receptor beta chains were read from a single sample in a study of beta chain features in type 1 diabetes. TCRdb's copy holds only in-frame clones and misses some; the assay was immunoSEQ multiplex PCR. The data contain more than 300,000 clones, roughly 9% of them singletons. Sequenced: central memory CD4+ T cells from blood. These receptors were taken from a man aged 25 to 40 with type 1 diabetes. The CDR3 runs from the conserved cysteine through the conserved F or W. Each record gives: J gene, V gene, D gene, clone size, CDR3 DNA, CDR3 protein. D genes are given only for firm matches. Rows give clone size only sometimes, using once, few, many, or a class for an expanded clone.

j_gene: TRBJ1-1
v_gene: TRBV7-2
d_gene: -
abundance: -
CDR3nt: TGTGCCAGCAGCTTGATCCCAGGATCGGACACTGAAGCTTTCTTT
CDR3aa: CASSLIPGSDTEAFF

j_gene: TRBJ2-7
v_gene: TRBV9
d_gene: -
abundance: few
CDR3nt: TGTGCCAGCAGCCCGGGATTCAGCTCCTACGAGCAGTACTTC
CDR3aa: CASSPGFSSYEQYF

j_gene: TRBJ1-5
v_gene: TRBV19
d_gene: -
abundance: -
CDR3nt: TGTGCCAGTAGTATATGGGTGTCGGATCAGCCCCAGCATTTT
CDR3aa: CASSIWVSDQPQHF

j_gene: TRBJ2-7
v_gene: TRBV9
d_gene: -
abundance: -
CDR3nt: TGTGCCAGCAGCGTAGACGGGACCAGGGGCCTCGAGCAGTACTTC
CDR3aa: CASSVDGTRGLEQYF

j_gene: TRBJ1-1
v_gene: TRBV12-2
d_gene: -
abundance: -
CDR3nt: TGTGCAAGTCGCTTAGGGGGGACTCAAGCTTTCTTT
CDR3aa: CASRLGGTQAFF

j_gene: TRBJ1-2
v_gene: TRBV6-6
d_gene: -
abundance: -
CDR3nt: TGTGCCAGCAGTTACCGGGGTGGCTACACCTTC
CDR3aa: CASSYRGGYTF

j_gene: TRBJ2-3
v_gene: TRBV7-2
d_gene: -
abundance: few
CDR3nt: TGTGCCAGCACGGAGTTCTTACGCACAGATACGCAGTATTTT
CDR3aa: CASTEFLRTDTQYF

j_gene: TRBJ2-6
v_gene: TRBV11-2
d_gene: -
abundance: -
CDR3nt: TGTGCCAGCAGCTTGACGTTCTCTGGGGCCAACGTCCTGACTTTC
CDR3aa: CASSLTFSGANVLTF

j_gene: TRBJ1-2
v_gene: TRBV30
d_gene: TRBD1
abundance: few
CDR3nt: TGTGCCTGGAAAAGACAGGGAAACTATGGCTACACCTTC
CDR3aa: CAWKRQGNYGYTF

j_gene: TRBJ2-3
v_gene: TRBV4-3
d_gene: -
abundance: -
CDR3nt: TGCGCCAGCAGCCGCAATTCAGGCACAGATACGCAGTATTTT
CDR3aa: CASSRNSGTDTQYF

j_gene: TRBJ2-3
v_gene: TRBV2
d_gene: -
abundance: few
CDR3nt: TGTGCCAGCAGTTATACCCGGGCAGATACGCAGTATTTT
CDR3aa: CASSYTRADTQYF

j_gene: TRBJ2-1
v_gene: TRBV5-1
d_gene: TRBD2
abundance: -
CDR3nt: TGCGCCAGCAGCTTGGTCCCTAGCGGGGCGTACAATGAGCAGTTCTTC
CDR3aa: CASSLVPSGAYNEQFF

j_gene: TRBJ2-4
v_gene: TRBV4-3
d_gene: -
abundance: many
CDR3nt: TGCGCCAGCAGCCAAGGCGAGGGTGACATTCAGTACTTC
CDR3aa: CASSQGEGDIQYF

j_gene: TRBJ2-4
v_gene: TRBV14
d_gene: TRBD1
abundance: many
CDR3nt: TGTGCCAGCAGCCGGGGGACAGGGATGTGGAACATTCAGTACTTC
CDR3aa: CASSRGTGMWNIQYF

j_gene: TRBJ2-1
v_gene: TRBV19
d_gene: -
abundance: -
CDR3nt: TGTGCCAGTAGTATAGTGGGGGTGGTTAATGAGCAGTTCTTC
CDR3aa: CASSIVGVVNEQFF

j_gene: TRBJ2-1
v_gene: TRBV11-2
d_gene: TRBD2
abundance: -
CDR3nt: TGTGCCAGCAGCTTAGGCCCGGGGGGGTACAATGAGCAGTTCTTC
CDR3aa: CASSLGPGGYNEQFF

j_gene: TRBJ1-4
v_gene: TRBV9
d_gene: -
abundance: -
CDR3nt: TGTGCCAGGGGGAGGACAGTACGGGAAAAACTGTTTTTT
CDR3aa: CARGRTVREKLFF

j_gene: TRBJ1-1
v_gene: TRBV29-1
d_gene: -
abundance: few
CDR3nt: TGCAGCGTCCCCGTAGGGGGGGCTGGCACTGAAGCTTTCTTT
CDR3aa: CSVPVGGAGTEAFF

j_gene: TRBJ2-3
v_gene: TRBV9
d_gene: -
abundance: few
CDR3nt: TGTGCCAGCAGCGTAGTACCCCGGGGTAGCACAGATACGCAGTATTTT
CDR3aa: CASSVVPRGSTDTQYF

j_gene: TRBJ2-5
v_gene: TRBV4-3
d_gene: -
abundance: few
CDR3nt: TGCGCCAGCAGCCCAAATAGGGATTTCCAAGAGACCCAGTACTTC
CDR3aa: CASSPNRDFQETQYF

j_gene: TRBJ2-5
v_gene: TRBV27
d_gene: TRBD2
abundance: -
CDR3nt: TGTGCCAGCAGTTTACTAGCGGGGGGGCTTAAGACCCAGTACTTC
CDR3aa: CASSLLAGGLKTQYF

j_gene: TRBJ2-1
v_gene: TRBV28
d_gene: TRBD2
abundance: -
CDR3nt: TGTGCCAGCAGCGTAGCGGGGGGGACATACAATGAGCAGTTCTTC
CDR3aa: CASSVAGGTYNEQFF

j_gene: TRBJ2-1
v_gene: TRBV25-1
d_gene: TRBD1
abundance: -
CDR3nt: TGTGCCAGCAGTGATTCAGGGGGAGCCAATGAGCAGTTCTTC
CDR3aa: CASSDSGGANEQFF

j_gene: TRBJ1-1
v_gene: TRBV5-6
d_gene: TRBD1
abundance: few
CDR3nt: TGTGCCAGCAGCCCAGGGGGCGGTGAAGCTTTCTTT
CDR3aa: CASSPGGGEAFF

j_gene: TRBJ2-7
v_gene: TRBV29-1
d_gene: -
abundance: few
CDR3nt: TGCAGCGTTGGGACCGTCGGGGCCCTCGAGCAGTACTTC
CDR3aa: CSVGTVGALEQYF

j_gene: TRBJ1-6
v_gene: TRBV19
d_gene: -
abundance: -
CDR3nt: TGTGCCAGTAGACTCAGCAGGGATTCAAGCTCCTATAATTCACCCCTCCACTTT
CDR3aa: CASRLSRDSSSYNSPLHF

j_gene: TRBJ2-3
v_gene: TRBV13
d_gene: -
abundance: few
CDR3nt: TGTGCCAGCAGCTTCGGTCAGGGTGCGACAGATACGCAGTATTTT
CDR3aa: CASSFGQGATDTQYF

j_gene: TRBJ2-7
v_gene: TRBV27
d_gene: -
abundance: -
CDR3nt: TGTGCCAGCAGCGGTTTTAGGGGCGAGCAGTACTTC
CDR3aa: CASSGFRGEQYF

j_gene: TRBJ2-5
v_gene: TRBV4-3
d_gene: TRBD2
abundance: few
CDR3nt: TGCGCCAGCAGCCAGGGGACTAGCGGGGGCCATACGGAGACCCAGTACTTC
CDR3aa: CASSQGTSGGHTETQYF

j_gene: TRBJ2-5
v_gene: TRBV7-2
d_gene: TRBD2
abundance: few
CDR3nt: TGTGCCAGCAGCGGAAGGACTAGCGGACGCCAAGAGACCCAGTACTTC
CDR3aa: CASSGRTSGRQETQYF

j_gene: TRBJ2-1
v_gene: TRBV9
d_gene: TRBD2
abundance: few
CDR3nt: TGTGCCAGCAGCGTAAGCGGGGGGGCATCCTACAATGAGCAGTTCTTC
CDR3aa: CASSVSGGASYNEQFF

j_gene: TRBJ1-1
v_gene: TRBV9
d_gene: TRBD1
abundance: -
CDR3nt: TGTGCCAGCAGCCTACAGGGGATGAACACTGAAGCTTTCTTT
CDR3aa: CASSLQGMNTEAFF

j_gene: TRBJ1-1
v_gene: TRBV4-1
d_gene: -
abundance: -
CDR3nt: TGCGCCAGCAGCCAAGATATTAGTGGAGAAGCTTTCTTT
CDR3aa: CASSQDISGEAFF

j_gene: TRBJ2-3
v_gene: TRBV4-3
d_gene: -
abundance: -
CDR3nt: TGCGCCAGCAGCCAAGGTCGCTCAGGCAGGGGTAGCACAGATACGCAGTATTTT
CDR3aa: CASSQGRSGRGSTDTQYF

j_gene: TRBJ1-5
v_gene: TRBV7-2
d_gene: -
abundance: -
CDR3nt: TGTGCCAGCAGCTTAGCAGGGGTGAGCAATCAGCCCCAGCATTTT
CDR3aa: CASSLAGVSNQPQHF

j_gene: TRBJ2-5
v_gene: TRBV13
d_gene: -
abundance: few
CDR3nt: TGTGCCAGCAGCTTAAGAAGGGAGACCCAGTACTTC
CDR3aa: CASSLRRETQYF

j_gene: TRBJ2-3
v_gene: TRBV14
d_gene: TRBD2
abundance: -
CDR3nt: TGTGCCAGCAGCCAAGCCCCAGCTAGCGGGGGCGTGCAAGGAACGCAGTATTTT
CDR3aa: CASSQAPASGGVQGTQYF

j_gene: TRBJ1-4
v_gene: TRBV4-2
d_gene: -
abundance: few
CDR3nt: TGTGCCAGCAGCCAAGAGTGGAAGGCAACTAATGAAAAACTGTTTTTT
CDR3aa: CASSQEWKATNEKLFF

j_gene: TRBJ1-1
v_gene: TRBV6-6
d_gene: -
abundance: -
CDR3nt: TGTGCCAGCAGTTACTTGAACACTGAAGCTTTCTTT
CDR3aa: CASSYLNTEAFF